What follows are 26 T cell receptor beta chains derived from one specimen sequenced in a study of T cell repertoires in ileal Crohn's disease. Assay: immunoSEQ multiplex PCR; the TCRdb copy retains only in-frame clones and omits some. The table has 17,000 or so clones, around 88% seen once. Sequenced material: ileal tissue. All receptors derive from an adult with Crohn's disease.

The chain recombines TRBV15 with TRBJ1-3; maybe TRBD1 (6 bases). V was shortened by 5 bases and J by 1 base, with 12 bases between the two germline ends. Germline V CDR1 and CDR2: LNHNV, YYDKDF (reference sequence). The CDR3 is 15 amino acids. The CDR3 protein is CATSRQAVSGNTIYF. CDR3 in DNA: TGTGCCACCAGCCGACAGGCCGTGTCTGGAAACACCATATATTTT.

V is TRBV13 and J is TRBJ2-7; TRBD2 agrees at 11 bases. Germline values: CDR1 PRHDT, CDR2 FYEKMQ (reference sequence). The CDR3 has 15 residues. V shed 6 bases and J 1 base; nucleotides not matched to a gene: 5. CDR3 DNA sequence: TGTGCCAGCAGTTCCCGGACTAGCGGGTCCTACGAGCAGTACTTC. Residues: CASSSRTSGSYEQYF.

The chain employs TRBV28 and TRBJ2-3; TRBD2 matches at 10 bases. The CDR3 has 14 residues. The V gene end was trimmed by 9 bases and the J gene end by 5 bases; junction bases not matched to a gene: 8. Germline V gene sequence: CDR1 MDHEN, CDR2 SYDVKM. In nucleotides, the CDR3 is TGTGCCAGTCGAGCGGGAGGGGCGATAGATACGCAGTATTTT. It translates to CASRAGGAIDTQYF.

V and J are TRBV2 and TRBJ2-1; no firm D call. Per germline, CDR1 SNHLY and CDR2 FYNNEI. This CDR3 has 14 amino acids. V lost 7 bases, J lost 8 bases, and 18 bases lay in between. CDR3 nucleotide sequence: TGTGCCAGCAAAGCCAGGATGGGTGTCCATGAGCAGTTCTTC. This gives the protein CASKARMGVHEQFF. The whole variable domain, filled in from reference TRBV2 and TRBJ2-1, reads EPEVTQTPSHQVTQMGQEVILRCVPISNHLYFYWYRQILGQKVEFLVSFYNNEISEKSEIFDDQFSVERPDGSNFTLKIRSTKLEDSAMYFCASKARMGVHEQFFGPGTRLTVL.

The rearrangement links TRBV7-2 to TRBJ2-7; D is unclear. Germline CDR1 is SGHTA and CDR2 is FQGNSA. The V end lost 0 bases, the J end lost 1 base, and 7 bases lay between the germline ends. The CDR3 runs 14 residues. CDR3: CASSLAWRSYEQYF. In nucleotides, the CDR3 is TGTGCCAGCAGCTTAGCGTGGCGGTCCTACGAGCAGTACTTC.

The chain joins TRBV6-1 to TRBJ1-2; 7 bases are shared with TRBD1. V lost 5 bases and J lost 4; bases outside the gene matches: 7. The CDR3 sequence is 14 residues long. From germline, CDR1 is MNHNS and CDR2 SASEGT. The CDR3 reads CASSQDRVSYGYTF. CDR3 bases: TGTGCCAGCAGTCAAGACAGGGTTAGCTATGGCTACACCTTC.

This chain links TRBV6-5 with TRBJ1-2; perhaps TRBD1 as D (6 bases). In germline, CDR1 is MNHEY, CDR2 SVGAGI. CDR3 size: 15 residues. Trimming removed 0 bases at V and 3 bases at J, with 11 bases between. The CDR3 spells CASSYSIGGDYGYTF. The CDR3 bases are TGTGCCAGCAGTTACTCGATAGGGGGGGACTATGGCTACACCTTC.

The chain uses TRBV30 and TRBJ2-7; 8 bases fit TRBD1. The CDR3 runs to 13 residues. The germline V gene encodes CDR1 GTSNPN and CDR2 SVGIG (reference sequence). Trimming cost V 3 bases and J 5 bases; bases outside gene matches: 6. CDR3 amino acids: CAWSQGAKDEQYF. In DNA form, the CDR3 reads TGTGCCTGGAGCCAGGGGGCAAAGGACGAGCAGTACTTC.

The chain carries TRBV5-4 and TRBJ1-4; 10 bases align to TRBD1. Trimming took 3 bases from V and 2 from J; bases not matched to a gene: 4. CDR3 size: 16 residues. Per germline, CDR1 SGHNT and CDR2 YYREEE (reference sequence). This chain's CDR3 is CASSYRQGATNEKLFF. The CDR3 DNA is TGTGCCAGCAGCTACCGACAGGGGGCTACTAATGAAAAACTGTTTTTT.

The rearrangement links TRBV9 to TRBJ2-2, with 10 bases identical to TRBD1. This CDR3 comprises 15 residues. Losses at the gene ends were 5 bases for V and 6 bases for J; bases not matched to a gene: 7. Germline V lookup: CDR1 SGDLS, CDR2 YYNGEE. The CDR3 nucleotides are TGTGCCAGCAGTCTCCCCGGGACAGGGGCCGGGGAGCTGTTTTTT. As protein: CASSLPGTGAGELFF.

This chain joins TRBV7-3 and TRBJ1-1; no firm D call. Germline lookup yields CDR1 SGHTA and CDR2 FQGTGA. V was trimmed by 3 bases and J by 0 bases, leaving 11 bases between them. This CDR3 comprises 15 residues. The CDR3 coding sequence is TGTGCCAGCAGCTTCCGGCGGGGTGTGAACACTGAAGCTTTCTTT. It translates to CASSFRRGVNTEAFF. The whole variable domain, filled in from reference TRBV7-3 and TRBJ1-1, reads GAGVSQTPSNKVTEKGKYVELRCDPISGHTALYWYRQSLGQGPEFLIYFQGTGAADDSGLPNDRFFAVRPEGSVSTLKIQRTERGDSAVYLCASSFRRGVNTEAFFGQGTRLTVV.

This clone was counted once. V usage is TRBV2 and J usage is TRBJ1-5; 7 nucleotides line up with TRBD1. Trimming took 6 bases from V and 6 from J; bases not matched to a gene: 8. The CDR3 is 14 residues long. Germline-derived CDR1 and CDR2 are SNHLY and FYNNEI. The CDR3 loop reads CASRDTGVAQPQHF. The CDR3 region has the DNA TGTGCCAGCAGAGATACAGGGGTGGCTCAGCCCCAGCATTTT. Together with reference TRBV2 and TRBJ1-5, the CDR3 gives the full variable domain: EPEVTQTPSHQVTQMGQEVILRCVPISNHLYFYWYRQILGQKVEFLVSFYNNEISEKSEIFDDQFSVERPDGSNFTLKIRSTKLEDSAMYFCASRDTGVAQPQHFGDGTRLSIL.

This clone was seen only once. Other DNA sequences in the same sample also yield this CDR3. This chain uses TRBV5-4 with TRBJ1-5; unclear D gene. Germline V gene data show CDR1 as SGHNT and CDR2 as YYREEE (reference sequence). Trimming shortened V by 0 bases and J by 7 bases, and 8 bases separated the two germline ends. This CDR3 has 13 residues. The CDR3 DNA follows: TGTGCCAGCAGCTTGGGACGGGGACAGCCCCAGCATTTT. Translating it yields CASSLGRGQPQHF.

There are a few counts of this clone. One end of the junction fails to match germline, which may point to a read error. This chain links TRBV7-7 with TRBJ2-1; D is possibly TRBD2 (5 bases). CDR1 and CDR2 from the germline V gene are SSHAT and FNYEAQ (reference sequence). This CDR3 region has 16 residues. The CDR3 sequence is CASSLEVTTPLNEQFF. CDR3 coding DNA: TGTGCTAGCAGCTTAGAAGTGACTACTCCCCTCAATGAGCAGTTCTTC. The variable domain in full, with the rest retrieved from reference TRBV7-7 and TRBJ2-1, is GAGVSQSPRYKVTKRGQDVTLRCDPISSHATLYWYQQALGQGPEFLTYFNYEAQPDKSGLPSDRFSAERPEGSISTLTIQRTEQRDSAMYRCASSLEVTTPLNEQFFGPGTRLTVL.

The chain recombines TRBV5-1 with TRBJ2-3, with a tentative D call TRBD2 (7 bases). The CDR3 is made up of 13 amino acids. V lost 7 bases and J 4 bases, leaving 13 bases between the germline ends. Looked up from germline, CDR1 is SGHRS and CDR2 is YFSETQ. The CDR3 here is CASRGGGADTQYF. The CDR3 region has the DNA TGCGCCAGCCGAGGGGGGGGCGCAGATACGCAGTATTTT.

J is TRBJ1-2 and V is TRBV6-5, with unresolved D. The CDR3 consists of 13 residues. CDR1 and CDR2 from the germline V gene are MNHEY and SVGAGI. The V gene lost 2 bases and the J gene lost 4 bases, with 8 bases spanning the gap. The CDR3 loop is CASSYRSGYGYTF. CDR3 coding DNA: TGTGCCAGCAGTTACCGTTCAGGCTATGGCTACACCTTC.

The chain recombines TRBV28 with TRBJ2-1; D uncertain. This CDR3 has 14 amino acids. Deletions cut 3 bases from V and 9 bases from J, with 15 bases between. In germline, CDR1 is MDHEN, CDR2 SYDVKM. The CDR3 DNA follows: TGTGCCAGCAGTTTTCCTTCTAGATCCTCTGAGCAGTTCTTC. Its translation: CASSFPSRSSEQFF.

CDR3 sequence (DNA): TGTGCCACGGGCATGGGAGGGCGCCAAGAGACCCAGTACTTC. It specifies CATGMGGRQETQYF. This sequence joins TRBV10-3 and TRBJ2-5; TRBD2 matches 7 bases. V shed 10 bases and J 1 base; nucleotides not matched to a gene: 9. The CDR3 extends over 14 amino acids. Germline loops: CDR1 ENHRY, CDR2 SYGVKD.

The chain couples TRBV6-1 to TRBJ2-3, with D tentatively TRBD2 (5 bases). V was shortened by 7 bases and J by 0 bases, with 11 bases between the two germline ends. The CDR3 spans 14 residues. Germline loops: CDR1 MNHNS, CDR2 SASEGT. The CDR3 bases are TGTGCCAGCACCCGGACGGGAAGCACAGATACGCAGTATTTT. Protein: CASTRTGSTDTQYF.

The CDR3 loop is CASSYEQDYGYTF. DNA for the CDR3: TGTGCCAGCAGTTATGAACAGGACTATGGCTACACCTTC. The chain employs TRBV6-5 and TRBJ1-2; D possibly corresponds to TRBD1 (5 bases). Germline loops: CDR1 MNHEY, CDR2 SVGAGI. Trimming left V 3 bases short and J 3 bases short, with 8 bases between. CDR3 length equals 13 residues.

This chain links TRBV2 with TRBJ2-5; tentative D call: TRBD2 (6 bases). V lost 11 bases, J lost 13 bases, and 17 bases lay in between. This CDR3 has 10 residues. Looked up from germline, CDR1 is SNHLY and CDR2 is FYNNEI. This CDR3 reads CALKQGLGYF. The DNA of the CDR3 is TGTGCCCTGAAGCAGGGACTGGGGTACTTC.

Points on this clone: The germline gene is not matched at one end of the junction; a read error may be the cause. This CDR3 is also generated by other DNA sequences in the sample. The chain joins TRBV7-9 to TRBJ2-7; the match to TRBD1 covers 9 bases. The CDR3 is made up of 19 amino acids. Germline CDR1 and CDR2: SEHNR and FQNEAQ (reference sequence). In DNA, the CDR3 is TGTGCCAGCAGCGATGGTCCGGGACAGGGATGGACGAATCCCTACGAACAGTACTTC. As protein: CASSDGPGQGWTNPYEQYF.

The chain has TRBV2 and TRBJ2-5, with TRBD1 matching 10 bases. V trimming: 6 bases; J trimming: 4 bases; junction bases outside the gene matches: 5. This CDR3 region has 14 residues. The germline gives CDR1 SNHLY, CDR2 FYNNEI. Here the CDR3 reads CASSRDRGAETQYF. DNA for the CDR3: TGTGCCAGCAGCCGGGACAGGGGCGCAGAGACCCAGTACTTC.

This clone came up once. The chain is built from TRBV27 and TRBJ1-5; D perhaps matches TRBD1 (5 bases). The CDR3 extends over 15 amino acids. Trimming left V 6 bases short and J 2 bases short, with 14 bases between. Germline V gene data show CDR1 as MNHEY and CDR2 as SMNVEV (reference sequence). CDR3 in amino acids: CASRGTQGGNQPQHF. DNA for the CDR3: TGTGCCAGCAGGGGGACTCAAGGGGGCAATCAGCCCCAGCATTTT.

In its sample, this clone was seen a few times. This chain links TRBV4-2 with TRBJ2-1; 13 bases map to TRBD2. V lost 4 bases to trimming and J lost 7 bases; unmatched junction nucleotides: 16. The CDR3 has 19 residues. Per germline, CDR1 LGHNA and CDR2 YNFKEQ. The DNA of the CDR3 is TGTGCCAGCAGCCTTCACCATTCCGCCGGGACTAGCGGGACAAATGAGCAGTTCTTC. Translation gives CASSLHHSAGTSGTNEQFF.

The chain employs TRBV28 and TRBJ2-7; 9 bases match TRBD1. With V trimmed by 4 bases and J by 5 bases, 6 bases remained unmatched. CDR3 length equals 14 residues. From germline, CDR1 is MDHEN and CDR2 SYDVKM. The CDR3 region is CASSYRGRLDEQYF. Written as DNA, the CDR3 is TGTGCCAGCAGTTACAGGGGGCGTCTGGACGAGCAGTACTTC. The full variable domain, with the rest looked up from reference TRBV28 and TRBJ2-7, is DVKVTQSSRYLVKRTGEKVFLECVQDMDHENMFWYRQDPGLGLRLIYFSYDVKMKEKGDIPEGYSVSREKKERFSLILESASTNQTSMYLCASSYRGRLDEQYFGPGTRLTVT.